What follows are 15 T cell receptor beta chains derived from one specimen sequenced in a study of metastatic and nonmetastatic thyroid tumors. Every patient was untreated before thyroid surgery. TCRdb re-called the PCR reads with MiXCR. The table lists around 53,000 clones, about 20% of them singletons. Sequencing was carried out using blood. These TCRs come from a female donor with papillary thyroid cancer or a benign thyroid nodule (not recorded which). Some clones in this sample may be carry-over from other donors' samples.

This chain links TRBV5-1 with TRBJ1-1; 7 positions agree with TRBD1. Trimming at V came to 5 bases and at J to 5 bases, leaving 12 bases not matched to a gene. The CDR3 consists of 15 residues. Germline V lookup: CDR1 SGHRS, CDR2 YFSETQ. This chain's CDR3 is CASRRRTGEGTEAFF. The CDR3 nucleotides are TGCGCCAGCAGACGAAGAACAGGGGAAGGGACTGAAGCTTTCTTT.

This clone has ten or more counts. The rearrangement uses TRBV6-1 and TRBJ2-1; the D gene is possibly TRBD1 (6 bases). This CDR3 contains 12 residues. Trimming took off 5 bases at V and 15 bases at J, with 17 bases between the two ends. Germline V gene sequence: CDR1 MNHNS, CDR2 SASEGT. The CDR3 nucleotides read TGTGCCAGCAGTCTCGGGGACACCCGCTTGTTCTTC. Amino acid sequence: CASSLGDTRLFF.

This clone has at least ten counts. Other DNA sequences of this sample code for an identical CDR3. V and J are TRBV4-2 and TRBJ2-5; D uncertain. The CDR3 spans 18 residues. Trimming took 4 bases from V and 2 from J, leaving 23 bases between them. Per germline, CDR1 LGHNA and CDR2 YNFKEQ. The CDR3 loop reads CASSPPVSLNDLQETQYF. CDR3 DNA: TGTGCCAGCAGCCCCCCTGTCAGCTTAAATGATCTTCAAGAGACCCAGTACTTC.

This clone was recorded many times. The V and J genes are TRBV5-1 and TRBJ1-4, with unresolved D. V gave up 2 bases and J gave up 5 bases, with 7 bases separating them. This CDR3 contains 13 residues. Per the germline V gene, CDR1 is SGHRS and CDR2 is YFSETQ. This CDR3 reads CASSFDRNEKLFF. The CDR3 DNA reads as TGCGCCAGCAGCTTCGATCGAAATGAAAAACTGTTTTTT.

This clone was counted many times. CDR3 nucleotides: TGTGCCAGCACCTCAAGCCCTTCGAGAGATACGCAGTATTTT. It is translated as CASTSSPSRDTQYF. This chain links TRBV7-9 with TRBJ2-3; D call uncertain. V gave up 7 bases and J gave up 5 bases, with 16 bases separating them. The CDR3 is 14 residues long. Germline CDR1 is SEHNR and CDR2 is FQNEAQ (reference sequence). The full variable domain, in which reference TRBV7-9 and TRBJ2-3 provide the parts outside the CDR3, is DTGVSQNPRHKITKRGQNVTFRCDPISEHNRLYWYRQTLGQGPEFLTYFQNEAQLEKSRLLSDRFSAERPKGSFSTLEIQRTEQGDSAMYLCASTSSPSRDTQYFGPGTRLTVL.

This clone has a count of ten or more. The same CDR3 can be traced to other DNA sequences in this sample. This chain joins TRBV20-1 and TRBJ2-7; 9 positions agree with TRBD2. The CDR3 is 15 amino acids. Germline values: CDR1 DFQATT, CDR2 SNEGSKA (reference sequence). The V gene end was trimmed by 5 bases and the J gene end by 4 bases; junction bases not matched to a gene: 12. The CDR3 DNA reads as TGCAGTGCTCATCATAGCGGGAGTCTTTCTTACGAGCAGTACTTC. Its protein product is CSAHHSGSLSYEQYF.

At least ten counts were recorded for this clone. The rearrangement uses TRBV10-3 and TRBJ1-5; 7 bases are shared with TRBD1. CDR1 and CDR2 from the germline V gene are ENHRY and SYGVKD. The CDR3 runs to 14 residues. Trimming at V came to 5 bases and at J to 7 bases, leaving 8 bases not matched to a gene. The CDR3 nucleotides read TGTGCCATCAGTCCGGACAGGTATGGCCAGCCCCAGCATTTT. Its protein product is CAISPDRYGQPQHF.

In its sample, this clone was seen many times. This chain uses TRBV15 with TRBJ2-1; a possible D gene is TRBD2 (6 bases). The length of the CDR3 is 19 residues. V was pared by 1 base and J by 5 bases, with 24 bases between. Germline CDR1 reads LNHNV; CDR2 reads YYDKDF (reference sequence). In nucleotides, the CDR3 is TGTGCCACCAGCAGAGTTGGGGGACTCAACCACGGGATTAACAATGAGCAGTTCTTC. Translation gives CATSRVGGLNHGINNEQFF.

The table lists this clone with many counts. This rearrangement joins TRBV20-1 to TRBJ1-5; D not certain. Trimming took 0 bases from V and 0 from J, leaving 3 bases between them. This CDR3 region has 13 residues. Germline V gives CDR1 DFQATT, CDR2 SNEGSKA (reference sequence). CDR3 protein: CSARDDSNQPQHF. In DNA, the CDR3 is TGCAGTGCTAGAGACGATAGCAATCAGCCCCAGCATTTT.

This clone was counted only a few times. V is TRBV12-3 or TRBV12-4 and J is TRBJ2-1, with 12 nucleotides matching TRBD2. CDR3 length: 17 residues. V shed 5 bases, J shed 1 base, and the junction held 6 bases outside the gene matches. The CDR3 DNA follows: TGTGCCAGCAGTGTAAGACTAGCGGGAGCTTCCTACAATGAGCAGTTCTTC. Amino acids: CASSVRLAGASYNEQFF.

This clone was counted ten times or more. The chain carries TRBV10-1 and TRBJ2-2; 14 bases are a match to TRBD2. Unmatched junction bases numbered 4, after V lost 7 bases and J lost 6 bases. Per the germline V gene, CDR1 is WNHNN and CDR2 is SYGVQD (reference sequence). There are 15 residues in the CDR3. The CDR3 sequence: CASTPGLAGAGELFF. Here the CDR3 DNA reads TGCGCCAGCACCCCGGGACTAGCGGGAGCCGGGGAGCTGTTTTTT.

This clone has just one count. The junction and the germline gene differ at one end; a read error may be behind it. The chain joins TRBV19 to TRBJ2-1; 9 nucleotides match TRBD1. The CDR3 is 16 amino acids. Germline V lookup: CDR1 LNHDA, CDR2 SQIVND (reference sequence). DNA for the CDR3: TGTTCCAGTAGAAACCGGGACAGGGATTTCTCCAATGATCAGTTCTTC. Protein: CSSRNRDRDFSNDQFF.

This clone was seen many times. This chain connects TRBV28 to TRBJ1-4; TRBD1 might be the D (5 bases). Germline V lookup: CDR1 MDHEN, CDR2 SYDVKM. V was clipped by 6 bases and J by 6 bases, with 14 bases between them. The CDR3 is 14 residues long. The CDR3 region is CASRTPAGHEKLFF. For the CDR3, the DNA is TGTGCCAGCAGAACACCCGCGGGGCATGAAAAACTGTTTTTT.

In this sample, this clone turned up many times. V gene TRBV20-1 combines with J gene TRBJ2-7, with TRBD2 identical over 13 bases. With V trimmed by 0 bases and J by 0 bases, 5 bases remained unmatched. CDR1 and CDR2 from the germline V gene are DFQATT and SNEGSKA (reference sequence). The CDR3 loop spans 17 amino acids. The CDR3 sequence is CSARDYGTSGISYEQYF. The CDR3 DNA reads TGCAGTGCTAGAGATTACGGGACTAGCGGGATCTCCTACGAGCAGTACTTC.

The table lists this clone with a few counts. A single base separates this from a much larger clone, so it may be a read error. This chain connects TRBV7-8 to TRBJ2-3; a possible D gene is TRBD2 (5 bases). Trimming removed 2 bases at V and 6 bases at J, with 15 bases between. Per germline, CDR1 SGHVS and CDR2 FQNEAQ. This CDR3 spans 15 amino acids. CDR3: CASSLLEDPGDTQYF. The DNA of the CDR3 is TGTGCCAGCAGCTTACTGGAGGACCCCGGGGATACGCAGTATTTT.